This T cell receptor beta chain was identified during a study of response to subunit inactivated influenza vaccine. From the RT-PCR reads, TCRdb called clonotypes with MiXCR, one entry per CDR3 protein. The repertoire holds hundreds of thousands of distinct CDR3 sequences, with under 20% as singletons. This clonotype has a handful of counts. The antigen remains undetermined. General study points: The authors proposed limited new T cell recruitment per seasonal influenza vaccination.

The germline V gene has CDR1 SGHTA and CDR2 FQGNSA. CDR3 size: 12 residues. V lost 1 base, J lost 13 bases, and 11 bases lay in between. The TCR comes from a man in his fifties who received an inactivated influenza vaccine. This specimen was PBMCs from blood, taken approximately 5 days after vaccination. This rearrangement joins TRBV7-2 to TRBJ2-1; D might be TRBD1 (6 bases). This CDR3 is CASSLDDRPQFF. As DNA, the CDR3 is TGTGCCAGCAGCTTAGACGACAGGCCTCAGTTCTTC. The full variable domain, in which reference TRBV7-2 and TRBJ2-1 provide the parts outside the CDR3, is GAGVSQSPSNKVTEKGKDVELRCDPISGHTALYWYRQSLGQGLEFLIYFQGNSAPDKSGLPSDRFSAERTGGSVSTLTIQRTQQEDSAVYLCASSLDDRPQFFGPGTRLTVL.